This TCR beta chain was recovered during a study of CD8 T cells in Susac syndrome. Study results and limitations: A relatively small number of individuals underwent TCR sequencing and HLA analysis.

On this clonotype itself: Its antigen remains unidentified.

Controls matched for age and sex were healthy donors. Looked up from germline, CDR1 is LGHDT and CDR2 is YNNKEL (reference sequence). V was clipped by 2 bases and J by 5 bases, with 6 bases between them. CDR3 length equals 12 residues. cDNA came from about 0.46 to 1 ug RNA primed by random hexamers. Amplification of TCR beta CDR3 across 54 Vbeta and 13 Jbeta was performed with immunoSEQ multiplex PCR. TCRdb fed the immunoSEQ multiplex PCR reads into MiXCR, producing one record per CDR3 protein. Among about 140,000 distinct CDR3 sequences listed, roughly 94% were seen once. Material for sequencing was CD4+ T cells from PBMCs. The chain couples TRBV3-1 to TRBJ2-5; D ambiguous. This receptor was identified in a human donor in good health. CDR3 in DNA: TGTGCCAGCAGCCAATCGGTGGAGACCCAGTACTTC. It encodes CASSQSVETQYF.